Listed below are T cell receptor beta chains from one sample, sequenced in a study of blood T cell repertoires in COVID-19. The repertoire was sequenced with immunoSEQ multiplex PCR; TCRdb's copy has only in-frame clones and lacks some. The table shows 250,000 to 300,000 clones, with 86% occurring only once. Material for sequencing was peripheral blood. Receptor source: a woman aged 25 to 39 with active or convalescent COVID-19. CDR3s include the opening cysteine and the closing phenylalanine or tryptophan. The order of the fields is D gene, clone size, J gene, V gene, CDR3 DNA, CDR3 protein. D genes are given only for firm matches. For some rows the clone size is stated as once, few or many, or as a class when expanded; others skip it.

d_call: -
clone_size: -
j_call: TRBJ2-5
v_call: TRBV10-3
cdr3_nt: TGTGCCATCAGGGGGGGGGCCGGTGAGACCCAGTACTTC
cdr3_aa: CAIRGGAGETQYF

d_call: TRBD2
clone_size: -
j_call: TRBJ2-3
v_call: TRBV11-2
cdr3_nt: TGTGCCAGCAGCTTAGAAGGGACTAGGCCTCCAGATACGCAGTATTTT
cdr3_aa: CASSLEGTRPPDTQYF

d_call: TRBD1
clone_size: -
j_call: TRBJ1-2
v_call: TRBV7-2
cdr3_nt: TGTGCCAGCAGCGACGGGACAGACCTTAACTATGGCTACACCTTC
cdr3_aa: CASSDGTDLNYGYTF

d_call: -
clone_size: -
j_call: TRBJ1-2
v_call: TRBV28
cdr3_nt: TGTGCCAGCAGTTCGCCCCCCGGGACGGAACGCCGGGGGTCTGGCTATGGCTACACCTTC
cdr3_aa: CASSSPPGTERRGSGYGYTF

d_call: TRBD2
clone_size: -
j_call: TRBJ2-5
v_call: TRBV7-2
cdr3_nt: TGTGCCAGCAGCTTAAGGCCTAGCGGGGGCGCGACCCAGTACTTC
cdr3_aa: CASSLRPSGGATQYF

d_call: TRBD1
clone_size: once
j_call: TRBJ1-2
v_call: TRBV7-2
cdr3_nt: TGTGCCAGCAGCTTAGTGCAGGGGGCGGATGGCTACACCTTC
cdr3_aa: CASSLVQGADGYTF

d_call: -
clone_size: -
j_call: TRBJ1-5
v_call: TRBV5-5
cdr3_nt: TGTGCCAGCACACAGGGCCATAGCAATCAGCCCCAGCATTTT
cdr3_aa: CASTQGHSNQPQHF

d_call: -
clone_size: -
j_call: TRBJ1-5
v_call: TRBV19
cdr3_nt: TGTGCCAGTAGTATCCGACCGAGAGGGGGGGAGCCCCAGCATTTT
cdr3_aa: CASSIRPRGGEPQHF

d_call: TRBD1
clone_size: -
j_call: TRBJ1-2
v_call: TRBV3-1/TRBV3-2
cdr3_nt: TGTGCCAGCAGCCAAAGGGACAGGGGAGATGGCTACACCTTC
cdr3_aa: CASSQRDRGDGYTF

d_call: -
clone_size: once
j_call: TRBJ2-1
v_call: TRBV30
cdr3_nt: TGTGCCTGGAGCGGCGGGGTGGGGGACAATGAGCAGTTCTTC
cdr3_aa: CAWSGGVGDNEQFF

d_call: -
clone_size: few
j_call: TRBJ2-5
v_call: TRBV29-1
cdr3_nt: TGCAGCGTTGAAAACAGGGGGGGGACCCAGTACTTC
cdr3_aa: CSVENRGGTQYF

d_call: -
clone_size: -
j_call: TRBJ2-1
v_call: TRBV6-5
cdr3_nt: TGTGCCAGCCTCCGGGACACCTTAGGCAATGAGCAGTTCTTC
cdr3_aa: CASLRDTLGNEQFF

d_call: TRBD1
clone_size: -
j_call: TRBJ2-3
v_call: TRBV19
cdr3_nt: TGTGCCAGTGAGAACCGGGACAGCTCGGATACGCAGTATTTT
cdr3_aa: CASENRDSSDTQYF

d_call: TRBD1
clone_size: -
j_call: TRBJ1-2
v_call: TRBV9
cdr3_nt: TGTGCCAGCAGCGGGCGGGGACAGGCCTATGGCTACACCTTC
cdr3_aa: CASSGRGQAYGYTF

d_call: -
clone_size: -
j_call: TRBJ2-5
v_call: TRBV6-1
cdr3_nt: TGTGCCAGCAGTGAGGTGGAGGGACGGTACCAAGAGACCCAGTACTTC
cdr3_aa: CASSEVEGRYQETQYF

d_call: -
clone_size: -
j_call: TRBJ1-2
v_call: TRBV23-1
cdr3_nt: TGCGCCAGCAGTCAATCCTCCGGACAGAGGGCAAGTTGTCGTGGCTACACCTTC
cdr3_aa: CASSQSSGQRASCRGYTF

d_call: -
clone_size: -
j_call: TRBJ2-6
v_call: TRBV28
cdr3_nt: TGTGCCAGCAGTCCTACCGGCATGGGCATCTCTGGGGCCAACGTCCTGACTTTC
cdr3_aa: CASSPTGMGISGANVLTF

d_call: -
clone_size: -
j_call: TRBJ1-6
v_call: TRBV5-1
cdr3_nt: TGCGCCAGCAGCTTGGGACCGGGAGGGAGTTCACCCCTCCACTTT
cdr3_aa: CASSLGPGGSSPLHF

d_call: TRBD1
clone_size: -
j_call: TRBJ1-2
v_call: TRBV5-1
cdr3_nt: TGCGCCAGCAAAGGGGGCGCGGTCGATGGCTACACCTTC
cdr3_aa: CASKGGAVDGYTF

d_call: -
clone_size: -
j_call: TRBJ2-7
v_call: TRBV5-1
cdr3_nt: TGCGCCAGCAGCTTGTTAACAGGGCCGGGGGAGCAGTACTTC
cdr3_aa: CASSLLTGPGEQYF

d_call: TRBD1
clone_size: -
j_call: TRBJ1-4
v_call: TRBV2
cdr3_nt: TGTGCCAGCAGGCAACTCGGGACAGAGAATGAAAAACTGTTTTTT
cdr3_aa: CASRQLGTENEKLFF

d_call: TRBD1
clone_size: -
j_call: TRBJ1-5
v_call: TRBV7-2
cdr3_nt: TGTGCCAGCAGGCCGACAGGGGGAAGCAATCAGCCCCAGCATTTT
cdr3_aa: CASRPTGGSNQPQHF

d_call: -
clone_size: -
j_call: TRBJ2-1
v_call: TRBV29-1
cdr3_nt: TGCAGCGTTGGAGCCAGCGGACTGTCCTACAATGAGCAGTTCTTC
cdr3_aa: CSVGASGLSYNEQFF

d_call: -
clone_size: -
j_call: TRBJ2-3
v_call: TRBV2
cdr3_nt: TGTGCCAGCAGCCCTACTACCAGCACAGATACGCAGTATTTT
cdr3_aa: CASSPTTSTDTQYF

d_call: TRBD1
clone_size: -
j_call: TRBJ1-1
v_call: TRBV10-1
cdr3_nt: TGCGCCAGCAGTGAAGGACAGGGGGTAACTGAAGCTTTCTTT
cdr3_aa: CASSEGQGVTEAFF

d_call: TRBD1
clone_size: -
j_call: TRBJ1-3
v_call: TRBV18
cdr3_nt: TGTGCCAGCTCACCACCACGGGAACAGGGGAGCGGAAACACCATATATTTT
cdr3_aa: CASSPPREQGSGNTIYF

d_call: TRBD1
clone_size: -
j_call: TRBJ1-5
v_call: TRBV2
cdr3_nt: TGTGCCAGCAGCATGCAGGGGGCCAGCAATCAGCCCCAGCATTTT
cdr3_aa: CASSMQGASNQPQHF

d_call: TRBD1
clone_size: few
j_call: TRBJ2-7
v_call: TRBV5-1
cdr3_nt: TGCGCCAGCAGGGCCGGGACAGAGACCTACGAGCAGTACTTC
cdr3_aa: CASRAGTETYEQYF

d_call: TRBD1
clone_size: -
j_call: TRBJ2-4
v_call: TRBV18
cdr3_nt: TGTGCCAGCTCACCCCAAGGGACAGCCTCCCCCGGAAACATTCAGTACTTC
cdr3_aa: CASSPQGTASPGNIQYF

d_call: -
clone_size: -
j_call: TRBJ1-2
v_call: TRBV6-2/TRBV6-3
cdr3_nt: TGTGCCAGCAGTTACCTTCAGCCGGGTTATGGCTACACCTTC
cdr3_aa: CASSYLQPGYGYTF

d_call: -
clone_size: -
j_call: TRBJ1-5
v_call: TRBV19
cdr3_nt: TGTGCCAGTAGTATAAGGTCAGGGGTCGGTCAGCCCCAGCATTTT
cdr3_aa: CASSIRSGVGQPQHF

d_call: TRBD1
clone_size: -
j_call: TRBJ1-5
v_call: TRBV28
cdr3_nt: TGTGCCAGCAGTTCCCTGTGGAGGGGGCAAAATCAGCCCCAGCATTTT
cdr3_aa: CASSSLWRGQNQPQHF

d_call: -
clone_size: -
j_call: TRBJ1-1
v_call: TRBV25-1
cdr3_nt: TGTGCCAGCAGTGGACAGCCTATGAACACTGAAGCTTTCTTT
cdr3_aa: CASSGQPMNTEAFF

d_call: -
clone_size: -
j_call: TRBJ1-5
v_call: TRBV10-3
cdr3_nt: TGTGCCATCAGTGGGGCCAGTCAACACAATCAGCCCCAGCATTTT
cdr3_aa: CAISGASQHNQPQHF

d_call: TRBD2
clone_size: once
j_call: TRBJ2-5
v_call: TRBV9
cdr3_nt: TGTGCCAGCAGCGTAGGTGGTAGCGGGGGAGAGACCCAGTACTTC
cdr3_aa: CASSVGGSGGETQYF

d_call: TRBD1
clone_size: -
j_call: TRBJ1-1
v_call: TRBV5-1
cdr3_nt: TGCGCCAGCATGGGACAGCCGAACACTGAAGCTTTCTTT
cdr3_aa: CASMGQPNTEAFF

d_call: -
clone_size: once
j_call: TRBJ1-6
v_call: TRBV28
cdr3_nt: TGTGCCAGCACCCCCGAAACCTATTCACTCTCTAATTCACCCCTCCACTTT
cdr3_aa: CASTPETYSLSNSPLHF

d_call: -
clone_size: -
j_call: TRBJ1-1
v_call: TRBV27
cdr3_nt: TGTGCCAGCAGTTCGGAGGGCATCTTTGGGATGAACACTGAAGCTTTCTTT
cdr3_aa: CASSSEGIFGMNTEAFF

d_call: -
clone_size: once
j_call: TRBJ1-1
v_call: TRBV3-1/TRBV3-2
cdr3_nt: TGTGCCAGCAGCCAACGTCACGGGGGGGAATCCCTTCTTATGAACACTGAAGCTTTCTTT
cdr3_aa: CASSQRHGGESLLMNTEAFF

d_call: -
clone_size: -
j_call: TRBJ2-1
v_call: TRBV7-3
cdr3_nt: TGTGCCAGCAGCTTAGGCCCCTCCTCCTACAATGAGCAGTTCTTC
cdr3_aa: CASSLGPSSYNEQFF

d_call: TRBD1
clone_size: -
j_call: TRBJ1-1
v_call: TRBV5-4
cdr3_nt: TGTGCCAGCAGCTCCGGGACAGGGTCGTCTGAAGCTTTCTTT
cdr3_aa: CASSSGTGSSEAFF

d_call: TRBD2
clone_size: -
j_call: TRBJ2-3
v_call: TRBV10-3
cdr3_nt: TGTGCCATCAGTGAATCGACTAGCGGTAGCACAGATACGCAGTATTTT
cdr3_aa: CAISESTSGSTDTQYF

d_call: -
clone_size: -
j_call: TRBJ2-2
v_call: TRBV13
cdr3_nt: TGTGCCAGCAGCTTTGACAGAATCACCGGGGAGCTGTTTTTT
cdr3_aa: CASSFDRITGELFF

d_call: TRBD1
clone_size: -
j_call: TRBJ1-6
v_call: TRBV28
cdr3_nt: TGTGCCAGCAAGACGGGACAGGGAATTGAACCCCTCCACTTT
cdr3_aa: CASKTGQGIEPLHF

d_call: -
clone_size: -
j_call: TRBJ2-3
v_call: TRBV21-1
cdr3_nt: TGTGCCAGCAGCACCGGGACAGGACATAGCACAGATACGCAGTATTTT
cdr3_aa: CASSTGTGHSTDTQYF

d_call: TRBD1
clone_size: -
j_call: TRBJ1-2
v_call: TRBV11-2
cdr3_nt: TGTGCCAGCGGGTTAAGCGCAGGGGGATTCTATGGCTACACCTTC
cdr3_aa: CASGLSAGGFYGYTF

d_call: TRBD1
clone_size: -
j_call: TRBJ1-1
v_call: TRBV7-6
cdr3_nt: TGTGCCAGCAGCTTGCTCCGACAGGGTAACACTGAAGCTTTCTTT
cdr3_aa: CASSLLRQGNTEAFF

d_call: -
clone_size: -
j_call: TRBJ1-1
v_call: TRBV6-5
cdr3_nt: TGTGCCAGCAGTTCATGGACCGGGGACACTGAAGCTTTCTTT
cdr3_aa: CASSSWTGDTEAFF

d_call: TRBD2
clone_size: -
j_call: TRBJ2-1
v_call: TRBV4-1
cdr3_nt: TGCGCCAGCAGCCAAGAGCGGGGGGTGCACGAGCAGTTCTTC
cdr3_aa: CASSQERGVHEQFF

d_call: -
clone_size: once
j_call: TRBJ2-7
v_call: TRBV10-3
cdr3_nt: TGTGCCATCAGTGATCGACAGCTAACCTACGAGCAGTACTTC
cdr3_aa: CAISDRQLTYEQYF

d_call: -
clone_size: -
j_call: TRBJ2-5
v_call: TRBV5-1
cdr3_nt: TGCGCCAGCAGCGTAGGTGCAGGAAGCGAGACCCAGTACTTC
cdr3_aa: CASSVGAGSETQYF

d_call: -
clone_size: -
j_call: TRBJ2-1
v_call: TRBV5-1
cdr3_nt: TGCGCCAGCAGCACGGCCAACCCCGAGGCACCTGAGCAGTTCTTC
cdr3_aa: CASSTANPEAPEQFF